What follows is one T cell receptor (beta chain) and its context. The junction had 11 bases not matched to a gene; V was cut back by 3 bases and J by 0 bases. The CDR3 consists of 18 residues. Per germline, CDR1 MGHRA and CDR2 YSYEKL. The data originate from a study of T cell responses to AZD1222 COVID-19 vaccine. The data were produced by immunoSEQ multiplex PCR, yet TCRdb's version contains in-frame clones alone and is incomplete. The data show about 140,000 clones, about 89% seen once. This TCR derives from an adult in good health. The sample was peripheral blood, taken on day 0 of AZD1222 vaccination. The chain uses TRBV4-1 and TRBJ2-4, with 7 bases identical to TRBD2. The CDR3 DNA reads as TGCGCCAGCAGCCATGGAGCGGGGTTTTATCTAGCCAAAAACATTCAGTACTTC. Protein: CASSHGAGFYLAKNIQYF.